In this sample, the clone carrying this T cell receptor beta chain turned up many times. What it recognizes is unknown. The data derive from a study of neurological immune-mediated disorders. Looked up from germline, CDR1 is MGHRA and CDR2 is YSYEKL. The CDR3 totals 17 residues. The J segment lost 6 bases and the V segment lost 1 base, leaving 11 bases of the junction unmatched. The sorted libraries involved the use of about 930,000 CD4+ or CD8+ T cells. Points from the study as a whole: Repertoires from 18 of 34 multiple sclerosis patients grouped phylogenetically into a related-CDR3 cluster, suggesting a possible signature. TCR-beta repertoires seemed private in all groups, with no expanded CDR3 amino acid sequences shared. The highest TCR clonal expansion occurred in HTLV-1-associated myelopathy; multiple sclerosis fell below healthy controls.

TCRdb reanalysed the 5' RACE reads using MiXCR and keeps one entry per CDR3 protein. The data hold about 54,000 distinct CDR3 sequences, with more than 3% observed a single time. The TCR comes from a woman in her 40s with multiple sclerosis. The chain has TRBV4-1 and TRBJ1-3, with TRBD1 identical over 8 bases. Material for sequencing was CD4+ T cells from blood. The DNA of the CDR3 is TGCGCCAGCAGCCAAGTACTGGGACAGGCGGGTCAAAACACCATATATTTT. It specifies CASSQVLGQAGQNTIYF.